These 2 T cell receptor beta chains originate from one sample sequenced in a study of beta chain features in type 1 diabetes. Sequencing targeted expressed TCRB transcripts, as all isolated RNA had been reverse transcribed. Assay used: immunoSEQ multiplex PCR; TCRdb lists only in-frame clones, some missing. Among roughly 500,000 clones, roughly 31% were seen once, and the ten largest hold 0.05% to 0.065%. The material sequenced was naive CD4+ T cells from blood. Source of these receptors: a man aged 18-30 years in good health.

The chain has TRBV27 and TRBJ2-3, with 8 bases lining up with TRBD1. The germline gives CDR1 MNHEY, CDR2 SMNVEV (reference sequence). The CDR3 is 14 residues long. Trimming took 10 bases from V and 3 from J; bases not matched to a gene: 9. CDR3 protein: CATNPRGRTDTQYF. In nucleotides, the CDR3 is TGTGCCACAAACCCCAGGGGGCGTACAGATACGCAGTATTTT.

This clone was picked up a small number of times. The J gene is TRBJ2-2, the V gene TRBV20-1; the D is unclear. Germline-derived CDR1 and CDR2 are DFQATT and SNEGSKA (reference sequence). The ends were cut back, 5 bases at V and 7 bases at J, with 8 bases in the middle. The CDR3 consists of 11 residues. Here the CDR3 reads CSARRGGELFF. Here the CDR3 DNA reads TGCAGTGCTCGACGTGGCGGGGAGCTGTTTTTT.